This TCR beta chain was found in a study of blood T cell repertoires in COVID-19. In the authors' workflow: Reference gene primer amplification gave nucleated cell count estimates. Measured with immunoSEQ multiplex PCR; TCRdb has only the in-frame clones, and not every one. That table is the source of V, J and clone size, and D and trimming were worked out from the DNA. The sample lists roughly 180,000 clones; approximately 85% were seen once. Seattle's cohort entered during active infection and was followed longitudinally. Sequenced: peripheral blood. The TCR sequence derives from a woman aged 45-59 years with COVID-19, enrolled during active disease.

The CDR3 region is CASSQPGTSSYEQYF. Here the CDR3 DNA reads TGCGCCAGCAGCCAACCGGGGACTAGCTCCTACGAGCAGTACTTC. This chain connects TRBV4-1 to TRBJ2-7, with TRBD2 matching over 8 bases. This CDR3 is 15 amino acids long. Trimming at V came to 2 bases and at J to 0 bases, leaving 3 bases not matched to a gene. CDR1 MGHRA and CDR2 YSYEKL come from the germline V gene.